A single sample gave rise to the 3 T cell receptor beta chains below, sequenced in a study of identifying expanded T cells in peripheral blood. Using immunoSEQ multiplex PCR, the repertoire was profiled, and TCRdb retains in-frame clones only, with some absent. The data show around 120,000 clones, about 86% seen once. Sequencing was performed on blood. These receptors were taken from a person aged 18 to 70 in good health.

Many counts were recorded for this clone. The chain uses TRBV2 and TRBJ1-4; D is possibly TRBD1 (5 bases). CDR1 and CDR2 (germline): SNHLY, FYNNEI. The CDR3 loop spans 14 amino acids. The V and J ends lost 3 bases and 4 bases respectively, with 9 bases between them. The CDR3 spells CASSDGTDNEKLFF. The CDR3 region has the DNA TGTGCCAGCAGTGACGGGACGGATAATGAAAAACTGTTTTTT.

This clone was found a few times. The chain couples TRBV19 to TRBJ2-5; TRBD1 matches at 8 bases. The CDR3 is made up of 13 amino acids. Looked up from germline, CDR1 is LNHDA and CDR2 is SQIVND (reference sequence). The V and J ends lost 10 bases and 2 bases, in that order; junction bases with no gene match: 6. CDR3 amino acids: CATRDRRQETQYF. DNA of the CDR3: TGTGCCACTAGGGACAGGAGGCAAGAGACCCAGTACTTC.

The V gene is TRBV5-6, the J gene TRBJ2-3, with TRBD2 matching 8 bases. CDR1 is SGHDT and CDR2 is YYEEEE in the germline V gene. V lost 5 bases to trimming and J lost 3 bases; unmatched junction nucleotides: 2. This CDR3 spans 13 amino acids. The DNA for the CDR3 is TGTGCCAGCAGGCGGGGGGCAACAGATACGCAGTATTTT. It specifies CASRRGATDTQYF. Combining the CDR3 with reference TRBV5-6 and TRBJ2-3 gives the whole variable domain DAGVTQSPTHLIKTRGQQVTLRCSPKSGHDTVSWYQQALGQGPQFIFQYYEEEERQRGNFPDRFSGHQFPNYSSELNVNALLLGDSALYLCASRRGATDTQYFGPGTRLTVL.